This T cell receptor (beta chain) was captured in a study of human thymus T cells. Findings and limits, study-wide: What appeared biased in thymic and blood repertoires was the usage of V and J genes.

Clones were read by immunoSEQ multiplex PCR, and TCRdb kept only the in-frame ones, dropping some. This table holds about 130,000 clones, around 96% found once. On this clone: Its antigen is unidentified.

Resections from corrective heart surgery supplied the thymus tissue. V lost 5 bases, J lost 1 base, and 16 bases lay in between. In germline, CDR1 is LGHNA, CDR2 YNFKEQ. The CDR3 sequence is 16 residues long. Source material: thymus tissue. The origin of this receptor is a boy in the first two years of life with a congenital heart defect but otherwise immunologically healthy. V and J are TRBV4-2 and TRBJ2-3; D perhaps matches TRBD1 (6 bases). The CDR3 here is CASSEPTGTGTDTQYF. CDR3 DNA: TGTGCCAGCAGCGAACCTACAGGGACGGGCACAGATACGCAGTATTTT.